The 32 T cell receptor beta chains below were found in one sample sequenced in a study of T cell responses to AZD1222 COVID-19 vaccine (TCRdb year 2021). The protocol used for the library was the immunoSEQ multiplex PCR assay. The table was pulled from immuneACCESS by TCRdb, which kept in-frame rearrangements only. Such tables lose some clones; where checked, under half of the loss comes from unresolved V genes, and the rest has no known cause. The sample has under 200,000 clones on record, around nine tenths of them singletons. Of the sample, 0.85% to 1.1% is held by the ten largest clones. According to the study, the label for this sample's time point signals: about 28 days (+/-7) after the second vaccine dose. Specimen: peripheral blood, collected 28 days after the second AZD1222 dose. The receptors were sampled from an adult who received the AZD1222 COVID-19 vaccine.

The chain recombines TRBV28 with TRBJ2-7; maybe TRBD1 (6 bases). Germline lookup yields CDR1 MDHEN and CDR2 SYDVKM. The CDR3 consists of 14 residues. The V and J ends lost 5 bases and 0 bases respectively, with 11 bases between them. The CDR3 is CASSEWGRSYEQYF. The CDR3, as DNA: TGTGCCAGCAGTGAGTGGGGGCGCTCCTACGAGCAGTACTTC.

The rearrangement links TRBV9 to TRBJ1-1, with 9 bases aligning to TRBD1. The CDR3 length is 18 residues. With 4 bases clipped from V and 4 bases from J, the junction kept 17 bases outside the gene matches. Germline V gene data show CDR1 as SGDLS and CDR2 as YYNGEE. CDR3 in amino acids: CASSPSGTGGFGRTEAFF. In nucleotides, the CDR3 is TGTGCCAGCAGCCCGAGCGGCACAGGGGGCTTTGGACGCACTGAAGCTTTCTTT.

The chain recombines TRBV5-5 with TRBJ2-2; D could derive from TRBD1 or TRBD2 (6 bases each). This CDR3 spans 17 amino acids. Germline V gives CDR1 SGHKS, CDR2 YYEKEE (reference sequence). Trimming took off 0 bases at V and 8 bases at J, with 20 bases between the two ends. The DNA of the CDR3 is TGTGCCAGCAGCTTGGCCTTGCGGGACACCAAACCGGGGGAGCTGTTTTTT. This gives the protein CASSLALRDTKPGELFF.

The V and J genes are TRBV20-1 and TRBJ1-2, with a possible D match to TRBD1 (5 bases). V lost 6 bases to trimming and J lost 12 bases, with 17 bases between them. The CDR3 loop spans 11 amino acids. The V gene's germline CDR1 is DFQATT and CDR2 SNEGSKA (reference sequence). The CDR3 spells CSALRWEDNTF. DNA of the CDR3: TGCAGTGCCTTACGGTGGGAGGACAACACCTTC.

The chain uses TRBV6-5 and TRBJ2-1; the D is unclear. Deletions cut 6 bases from V and 1 base from J, with 10 bases between. Germline CDR1 reads MNHEY; CDR2 reads SVGAGI. The CDR3 loop spans 14 amino acids. CDR3 in DNA: TGTGCCAGCAGGGCCCCATGGTCCTACAATGAGCAGTTCTTC. This translates into CASRAPWSYNEQFF.

V and J are TRBV5-1 and TRBJ1-2; no firm D call. CDR3 length: 13 residues. Germline V gene sequence: CDR1 SGHRS, CDR2 YFSETQ. Trimming cost V 1 base and J 7 bases, with 11 bases left between them. The CDR3 region has the DNA TGCGCCAGCAGCTTGTCCCCCATGAGTGGCTACACCTTC. It translates to CASSLSPMSGYTF.

The rearrangement links TRBV19 to TRBJ1-3; D is uncertain. Germline V gene sequence: CDR1 LNHDA, CDR2 SQIVND (reference sequence). The CDR3 extends over 14 amino acids. Trimming left V 8 bases short and J 14 bases short, with 25 bases between. The CDR3 coding sequence is TGTGCCAGTGGAACCGGGCTCGAAGTCCCCCCGCTATATTTT. This codes for CASGTGLEVPPLYF.

In its sample, this clone was seen a few times. The V and J genes are TRBV6-1 and TRBJ1-6; D uncertain. CDR3 length: 14 residues. Germline-derived CDR1 and CDR2 are MNHNS and SASEGT. Trimming pared 3 bases from V and 7 bases from J, leaving 10 bases between. The DNA of the CDR3 is TGTGCCAGCAGTGACCGTTGGCGGAATTCACCCCTCCACTTT. It codes for CASSDRWRNSPLHF.

The chain has TRBV2 and TRBJ2-7, with 7 bases identical to TRBD1. The CDR3 runs to 12 residues. With V trimmed by 8 bases and J by 7 bases, 8 bases remained unmatched. CDR1 and CDR2 (germline): SNHLY, FYNNEI. The CDR3 sequence: CASGTGVGEQYF. CDR3 nucleotides: TGTGCCAGCGGCACAGGGGTTGGAGAGCAGTACTTC. The full variable domain, completed using reference TRBV2 and TRBJ2-7, is EPEVTQTPSHQVTQMGQEVILRCVPISNHLYFYWYRQILGQKVEFLVSFYNNEISEKSEIFDDQFSVERPDGSNFTLKIRSTKLEDSAMYFCASGTGVGEQYFGPGTRLTVT.

This clone was detected a few times. The chain combines TRBV5-1 with TRBJ2-3; no reliable D call. V gave up 0 bases and J gave up 0 bases, with 8 bases separating them. This CDR3 spans 15 amino acids. Germline assignment: CDR1 SGHRS and CDR2 YFSETQ. Here the CDR3 reads CASSLGGASTDTQYF. CDR3 DNA: TGCGCCAGCAGCTTGGGAGGAGCTAGCACAGATACGCAGTATTTT.

The chain carries TRBV6-2 or TRBV6-3 and TRBJ2-3; D remains unclear. Germline-derived CDR1 and CDR2 are MNHEY and SVGEGT. The ends were cut back, 2 bases at V and 3 bases at J, with 15 bases in the middle. This CDR3 has 16 amino acids. CDR3 region: CASSYGFSRATDTQYF. CDR3 DNA: TGTGCCAGCAGTTACGGGTTTTCCCGCGCAACAGATACGCAGTATTTT.

The chain carries TRBV5-1 and TRBJ2-7; TRBD1 matches at 8 bases. Trimming at V came to 4 bases and at J to 1 base, leaving 4 bases not matched to a gene. The CDR3 has 14 residues. CDR1 is SGHRS and CDR2 is YFSETQ in the germline V gene. The CDR3 DNA follows: TGCGCCAGCAGCCAATGGACAGGGTCCTACGAGCAGTACTTC. This encodes CASSQWTGSYEQYF.

V and J are TRBV5-8 and TRBJ1-2, with 7 nucleotides matching TRBD1. CDR3 size: 15 residues. The germline CDR1 and CDR2 sequences are SGHTS and YDEGEE. Trimming at V came to 3 bases and at J to 3 bases, leaving 8 bases not matched to a gene. The DNA of the CDR3 is TGTGCCAGCAGCTCCCCACAGGGGCGCGACTATGGCTACACCTTC. Encoded protein: CASSSPQGRDYGYTF.

The chain links TRBV5-1 to TRBJ1-5, with TRBD1 matching over 8 bases. J gave up 6 bases and V 4 bases, and 6 bases lay outside the gene matches. This CDR3 contains 14 residues. The V gene's germline CDR1 is SGHRS and CDR2 YFSETQ. The CDR3: CASSVAGGTQPQHF. CDR3 sequence (DNA): TGCGCCAGCAGCGTGGCAGGGGGCACTCAGCCCCAGCATTTT.

This clone was recorded a few times. The chain couples TRBV7-9 to TRBJ1-1, with D possibly matching TRBD1 (5 bases). V lost 1 base, J lost 11 bases, and 23 bases lay in between. Germline CDR1 is SEHNR and CDR2 is FQNEAQ (reference sequence). This CDR3 comprises 16 residues. CDR3 sequence reads: CASSLVVAGGISGAFF. The DNA of the CDR3 is TGTGCCAGCAGCTTAGTAGTGGCGGGGGGAATATCTGGGGCTTTCTTT.

This clone was detected only once. The J gene is TRBJ1-6, the V gene TRBV11-2; D not certain. Trimming left V 3 bases short and J 4 bases short, with 13 bases between. Germline CDR1 is SGHAT and CDR2 is FQNNGV. The length of the CDR3 is 16 residues. The CDR3 loop reads CASSLIRFQYNSPLHF. CDR3 bases: TGTGCCAGCAGCTTGATCAGGTTTCAATATAATTCACCCCTCCACTTT.

The chain links TRBV4-1 to TRBJ2-3; D remains unclear. CDR3 size: 13 residues. V shed 4 bases and J shed 4 bases, with 9 bases lying between them. Germline V gene sequence: CDR1 MGHRA, CDR2 YSYEKL. CDR3 coding DNA: TGCGCCAGCAGCCCGCCTTTGGCAGATACGCAGTATTTT. Translation gives CASSPPLADTQYF.

This chain connects TRBV15 to TRBJ2-6; the D gene is possibly TRBD2 (6 bases). The CDR3 has 16 amino acids. V was pared by 4 bases and J by 5 bases, with 15 bases between. CDR1 and CDR2 from the germline V gene are LNHNV and YYDKDF (reference sequence). CDR3 DNA: TGTGCCACCAGCAAGGTAGAGGCGGGAAGGGCCAACGTCCTGACTTTC. This translates into CATSKVEAGRANVLTF.

This clone was counted once. The chain links TRBV14 to TRBJ2-1; D remains unclear. Trimming left V 1 base short and J 3 bases short, with 16 bases between. In germline, CDR1 is SGHDN, CDR2 FVKESK. The CDR3 has 17 residues. The CDR3 loop reads CASSQGRRASYYNEQFF. Written as DNA, the CDR3 is TGTGCCAGCAGCCAAGGGAGACGGGCTTCCTACTACAATGAGCAGTTCTTC.

The chain links TRBV19 to TRBJ1-2; D may be TRBD1 (5 bases). Germline V gene sequence: CDR1 LNHDA, CDR2 SQIVND (reference sequence). This CDR3 comprises 19 residues. The V gene lost 4 bases and the J gene lost 5 bases, with 29 bases spanning the gap. The CDR3 reads CASSNPGQGEGYWGYGYTF. As DNA, the CDR3 is TGTGCCAGTAGTAACCCCGGGCAGGGTGAAGGATATTGGGGTTATGGCTACACCTTC.

The genes are TRBV7-9 and TRBJ1-2; possibly TRBD1 for D (5 bases). With 3 bases removed from V and 4 bases from J, the gap between germline ends came to 18 bases. The CDR3 runs to 16 residues. Looked up from germline, CDR1 is SEHNR and CDR2 is FQNEAQ (reference sequence). The CDR3 bases are TGTGCCAGCAGCTTGAATTGGGACTCTCGTGGCTATGGCTACACCTTC. Its translation is CASSLNWDSRGYGYTF.

V usage is TRBV3-1 (or the pseudogene TRBV3-2) and J usage is TRBJ2-3; 14 nucleotides match TRBD2. With 1 base clipped from V and 5 bases from J, the junction kept 14 bases outside the gene matches. This CDR3 has 20 amino acids. Per the germline V gene, CDR1 is LGHDT and CDR2 is YNNKEL (reference sequence). The CDR3 is CASSQGAGTSGGIWGDTQYF. In DNA, the CDR3 is TGTGCCAGCAGCCAAGGGGCCGGGACTAGCGGGGGTATCTGGGGAGATACGCAGTATTTT.

V usage is TRBV2 and J usage is TRBJ1-3; D is ambiguous. V was cut by 4 bases and J by 10 bases, with 11 bases left in between. This CDR3 is 12 amino acids long. CDR1 SNHLY and CDR2 FYNNEI come from the germline V gene. This CDR3 reads CASSGSQWTIYF. In DNA form, the CDR3 reads TGTGCCAGCAGTGGATCCCAGTGGACCATATATTTT. The full variable domain, its missing parts supplied by reference TRBV2 and TRBJ1-3, is EPEVTQTPSHQVTQMGQEVILRCVPISNHLYFYWYRQILGQKVEFLVSFYNNEISEKSEIFDDQFSVERPDGSNFTLKIRSTKLEDSAMYFCASSGSQWTIYFGEGSWLTVV.

The chain combines TRBV12-3 or TRBV12-4 with TRBJ1-6; 7 nucleotides agree with TRBD1. J gave up 7 bases and V 5 bases, and 2 bases lay outside the gene matches. This CDR3 is 13 amino acids long. Here the CDR3 reads CASSDRENSPLHF. In DNA, the CDR3 is TGTGCCAGCAGTGACAGGGAGAATTCACCCCTCCACTTT.

The chain recombines TRBV11-2 with TRBJ2-3, with a weak D call TRBD1 (6 bases). The CDR3 extends over 14 amino acids. Per the germline V gene, CDR1 is SGHAT and CDR2 is FQNNGV. Trimming pared 7 bases from V and 3 bases from J, leaving 14 bases between. DNA of the CDR3: TGTGCCAGCATCAGGGGCGATCGGACAGATACGCAGTATTTT. Residues: CASIRGDRTDTQYF.

The chain joins TRBV5-1 to TRBJ1-2; D not resolved. V gave up 4 bases and J gave up 3 bases, with 19 bases separating them. This CDR3 has 16 residues. CDR1 and CDR2 (germline): SGHRS, YFSETQ. CDR3: CASSHGRGRVDYGYTF. The CDR3 DNA reads TGCGCCAGCAGCCACGGACGGGGAAGAGTGGACTATGGCTACACCTTC.

V is TRBV5-1 and J is TRBJ2-7, with TRBD1 matching over 11 bases. The V gene end was trimmed by 3 bases and the J gene end by 3 bases; junction bases not matched to a gene: 8. The germline V gene encodes CDR1 SGHRS and CDR2 YFSETQ. The CDR3 is 16 amino acids. CDR3 sequence (DNA): TGCGCCAGCAGCTCCTACCGGGACAGGGGGGTCTACGAGCAGTACTTC. Translation: CASSSYRDRGVYEQYF. The variable domain in full, completed from reference TRBV5-1 and TRBJ2-7, reads KAGVTQTPRYLIKTRGQQVTLSCSPISGHRSVSWYQQTPGQGLQFLFEYFSETQRNKGNFPGRFSGRQFSNSRSEMNVSTLELGDSALYLCASSSYRDRGVYEQYFGPGTRLTVT.

This clone was observed once. The chain combines TRBV5-6 with TRBJ1-2; 7 bases map to TRBD1. There are 13 residues in the CDR3. The junction had 4 bases not matched to a gene; V was cut back by 4 bases and J by 4 bases. The germline V gene encodes CDR1 SGHDT and CDR2 YYEEEE. CDR3 amino acids: CASSGGTAYGYTF. The CDR3 DNA reads as TGTGCCAGCAGCGGCGGGACAGCCTATGGCTACACCTTC. Based on the CDR3 plus reference TRBV5-6 and TRBJ1-2, the full variable domain is DAGVTQSPTHLIKTRGQQVTLRCSPKSGHDTVSWYQQALGQGPQFIFQYYEEEERQRGNFPDRFSGHQFPNYSSELNVNALLLGDSALYLCASSGGTAYGYTFGSGTRLTVV.

This chain links TRBV6-6 with TRBJ1-1; a weak D match, TRBD1 (5 bases). The CDR3 sequence is 14 residues long. CDR1 MNHNY and CDR2 SVGAGI come from the germline V gene (reference sequence). V was shortened by 0 bases and J by 5 bases, with 10 bases between the two germline ends. The CDR3 DNA is TGTGCCAGCAGTTACTCCGGGACGGTGACTGAAGCTTTCTTT. Translation: CASSYSGTVTEAFF.

This clone was picked up one time. The chain links TRBV6-2 or TRBV6-3 to TRBJ1-6, with D hard to call. Per germline, CDR1 MNHEY and CDR2 SVGEGT. V lost 4 bases and J 6 bases, leaving 7 bases between the germline ends. This CDR3 region has 13 residues. Here the CDR3 reads CASSFETNSPLHF. The CDR3 bases are TGTGCCAGCAGTTTCGAGACTAATTCACCCCTCCACTTT.

The CDR3 sequence is CASSHLPGQGPANYGYTF. The CDR3 bases are TGTGCCAGCAGCCACCTCCCGGGACAGGGGCCAGCTAACTATGGCTACACCTTC. The V call is TRBV3-1 (or the pseudogene TRBV3-2), the J call TRBJ1-2; 10 bases align to TRBD1. The CDR3 is 18 amino acids. Germline V lookup: CDR1 LGHDT, CDR2 YNNKEL (reference sequence). The J segment lost 0 bases and the V segment lost 3 bases, leaving 10 bases of the junction unmatched.

V and J are TRBV5-1 and TRBJ2-7; D is undetermined. The CDR3 extends over 14 amino acids. The germline CDR1 and CDR2 sequences are SGHRS and YFSETQ. The germline V and J ends were trimmed by 6 bases and 0 bases, with 13 bases remaining between them. CDR3: CASTRHTSSYEQYF. The CDR3 DNA follows: TGCGCCAGCACTAGACATACCTCCTCCTACGAGCAGTACTTC.